This passage covers 2 T cell receptor beta chains from one sample sequenced in a study of cytomegalovirus exposure and HLA in healthy donors. Both 60 Vbeta primers and 13 Jbeta primers went into the PCR. Repertoires were generated with immunoSEQ multiplex PCR, while TCRdb's copy carries only in-frame clones and drops some. The sample records 100,000 or so clones, around four fifths being singletons. The sequencing sample was made of PBMCs. These receptors were collected from a woman aged 40 to 55 in good health and CMV-seropositive.

J is TRBJ1-5 and V is TRBV28; D not resolved. CDR1 is MDHEN, CDR2 SYDVKM, per germline. The CDR3 has 13 amino acids. With 5 bases removed from V and 3 bases from J, the gap between germline ends came to 8 bases. The CDR3 sequence is CASSSAANQPQHF. Here the CDR3 DNA reads TGTGCCAGCAGTAGCGCGGCCAATCAGCCCCAGCATTTT.

The chain is built from TRBV19 and TRBJ1-6; 9 positions agree with TRBD1. CDR1 LNHDA and CDR2 SQIVND come from the germline V gene (reference sequence). The CDR3 contains 14 residues. Losses at the gene ends were 11 bases for V and 9 bases for J; bases not matched to a gene: 11. This chain's CDR3 is CAGKGTGLTSPLHF. The CDR3 DNA reads as TGTGCCGGAAAAGGGACAGGGTTGACTTCACCCCTCCACTTT.